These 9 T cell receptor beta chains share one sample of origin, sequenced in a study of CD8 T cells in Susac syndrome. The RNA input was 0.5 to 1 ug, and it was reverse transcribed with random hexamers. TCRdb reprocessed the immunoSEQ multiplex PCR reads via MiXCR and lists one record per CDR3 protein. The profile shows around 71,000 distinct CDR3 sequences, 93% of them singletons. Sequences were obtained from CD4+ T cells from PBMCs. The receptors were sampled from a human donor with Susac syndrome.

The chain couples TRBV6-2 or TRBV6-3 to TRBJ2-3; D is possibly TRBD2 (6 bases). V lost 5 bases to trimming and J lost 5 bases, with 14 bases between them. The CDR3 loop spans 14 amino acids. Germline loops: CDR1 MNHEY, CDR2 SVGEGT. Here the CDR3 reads CASSRRLVVDTQYF. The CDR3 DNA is TGTGCCAGCAGTCGCCGACTAGTCGTAGATACGCAGTATTTT.

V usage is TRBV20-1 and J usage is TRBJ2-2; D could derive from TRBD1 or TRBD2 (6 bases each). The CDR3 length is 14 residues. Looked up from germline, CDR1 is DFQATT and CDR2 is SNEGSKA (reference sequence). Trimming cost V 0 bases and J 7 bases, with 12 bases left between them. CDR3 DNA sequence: TGCAGTGCTAGAGAAGGGGGGCCAGGCGGGGAGCTGTTTTTT. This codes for CSAREGGPGGELFF.

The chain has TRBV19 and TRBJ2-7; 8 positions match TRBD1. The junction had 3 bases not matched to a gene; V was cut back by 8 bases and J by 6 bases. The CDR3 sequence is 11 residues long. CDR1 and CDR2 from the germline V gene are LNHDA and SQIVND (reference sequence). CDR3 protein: CASSGQGEQYF. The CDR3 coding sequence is TGTGCCAGTTCAGGACAGGGCGAGCAGTACTTC.

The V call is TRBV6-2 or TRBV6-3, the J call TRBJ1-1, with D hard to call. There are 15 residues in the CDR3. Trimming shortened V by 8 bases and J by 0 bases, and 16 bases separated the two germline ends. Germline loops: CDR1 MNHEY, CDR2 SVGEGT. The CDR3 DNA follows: TGTGCCAGCTCTAACCCCACAACGATGAACACTGAAGCTTTCTTT. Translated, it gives CASSNPTTMNTEAFF.

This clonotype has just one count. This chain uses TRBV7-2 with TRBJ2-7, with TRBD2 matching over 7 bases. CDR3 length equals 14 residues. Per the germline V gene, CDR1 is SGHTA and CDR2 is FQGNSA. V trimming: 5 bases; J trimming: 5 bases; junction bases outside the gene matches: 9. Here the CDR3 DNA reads TGTGCCAGCAGCCGGGTGGGAGGGGTGGACGAGCAGTACTTC. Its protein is CASSRVGGVDEQYF.

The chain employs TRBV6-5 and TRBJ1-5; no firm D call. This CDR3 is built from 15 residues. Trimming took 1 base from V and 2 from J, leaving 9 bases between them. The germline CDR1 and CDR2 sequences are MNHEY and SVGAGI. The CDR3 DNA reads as TGTGCCAGCAGTTACTTGGGCCAGGGCAATCAGCCCCAGCATTTT. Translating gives CASSYLGQGNQPQHF.

CDR3 residues: CASSFYVRYNEQFF. The CDR3 bases are TGTGCCAGCAGCTTCTACGTGCGCTACAATGAGCAGTTCTTC. V is TRBV11-2 and J is TRBJ2-1; D not certain. Germline CDR1 is SGHAT and CDR2 is FQNNGV. Trimming shortened V by 3 bases and J by 3 bases, and 9 bases separated the two germline ends. The CDR3 is made up of 14 amino acids.

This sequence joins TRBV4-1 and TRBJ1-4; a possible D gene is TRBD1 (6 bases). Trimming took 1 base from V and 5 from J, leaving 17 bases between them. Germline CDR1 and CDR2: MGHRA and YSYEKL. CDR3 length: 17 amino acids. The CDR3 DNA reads TGCGCCAGCAGCCAAGGCCCGAGCGGACAGCCGAATGAAAAACTGTTTTTT. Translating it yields CASSQGPSGQPNEKLFF.

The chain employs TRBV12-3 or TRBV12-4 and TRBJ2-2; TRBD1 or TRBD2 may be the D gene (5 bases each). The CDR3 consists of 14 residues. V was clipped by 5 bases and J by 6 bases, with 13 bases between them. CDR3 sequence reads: CASSPRGVPGELFF. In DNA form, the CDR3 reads TGTGCCAGCAGTCCGAGGGGAGTGCCCGGGGAGCTGTTTTTT.